This is a list of T cell receptor beta chains from one sample in a study of blood T cell repertoires in COVID-19. TCRdb's copy holds only in-frame clones and misses some; the assay was immunoSEQ multiplex PCR. The table records about 180,000 clones, roughly 85% of them present only once. The specimen sequenced was PBMCs or T cells enriched from blood (not recorded which). The source of these receptors is a man between 40 and 49 years old who had recovered from COVID-19. Both conserved end residues are part of each CDR3. The order of the fields is J gene, V gene, CDR3 protein.

TRBJ2-1 TRBV3-1/TRBV3-2 CASSLTGGLRDEQFF
TRBJ1-5 TRBV29-1 CSVQQYSNQPQHF
TRBJ2-1 TRBV7-3 CASSLTATSPNEQFF
TRBJ2-7 TRBV30 CACQGGLRSSYEQYF
TRBJ1-4 TRBV5-1 CASSLAGGFNEKLFF
TRBJ1-2 TRBV29-1 CSGVDRDYGYTF
TRBJ1-1 TRBV30 CAWSIYGSGAFF
TRBJ1-1 TRBV4-2 CASSQGGLSNTEAFF
TRBJ2-3 TRBV7-9 CASSPLLTSGVGPDTQYF
TRBJ2-6 TRBV6-5 CASSYSLTGANVLTF
TRBJ1-2 TRBV11-3 CASSPGTGGVGYTF
TRBJ1-1 TRBV7-9 CASSLGAGNTEAFF
TRBJ2-7 TRBV5-7 CASSPLSSYEQYF
TRBJ2-5 TRBV4-1 CASSRIPGLSLQETQYF
TRBJ1-6 TRBV27 CASSPRDRKVSPLHF
TRBJ2-4 TRBV27 CASGVGQGKNIQYF
TRBJ2-7 TRBV10-2 CASSQDSSYEQYF
TRBJ1-1 TRBV6-5 CASSQQDGGTEAFF
TRBJ1-1 TRBV6-1 CASSEATTGNTEAFF
TRBJ2-1 TRBV5-4 CASTLMGLAGISTYNEQFF
TRBJ2-3 TRBV4-1 CASSPIHSVTDTQYF
TRBJ1-1 TRBV28 CASSSGATEAFF
TRBJ2-2 TRBV7-3 CASSYKRGADTGELFF
TRBJ1-5 TRBV7-9 CASSLGGGNQPQHF
TRBJ1-1 TRBV2 CASSGQLMNTEAFF
TRBJ2-3 TRBV3-1/TRBV3-2 CASSLPRGAQYF
TRBJ1-2 TRBV6-2/TRBV6-3 CASSYSPRTGGYGYTF
TRBJ2-7 TRBV5-1 CASSLGREGVSYEQYF
TRBJ1-1 TRBV2 CATKGQGRTEAFF
TRBJ1-1 TRBV5-1 CASSRTDGMNTEAFF
TRBJ2-7 TRBV15 CATSRVTGGSYEQYF
TRBJ1-2 TRBV30 CAWSVPPTTYGYTF
TRBJ2-1 TRBV5-1 CASSLEDSLNEQFF
TRBJ1-2 TRBV5-1 CASSLDGGVGYGYTF
TRBJ1-1 TRBV2 CASRMTGDSEAFF
TRBJ2-7 TRBV5-4 CASSTGLAAGAYEQYF
TRBJ1-2 TRBV5-4 CASRYGTAYGYTF
TRBJ1-1 TRBV19 CASRTGMNTEAFF
TRBJ1-5 TRBV2 CASRDRSNQPQHF